This T cell receptor beta chain was captured by sequencing in a study of shared clonotypes between healthy human individuals. Across the study: The composition of the donors was a couple of women and a few men aged 18 to 49.

To note about this clone: Its antigen is not identified.

Participating donors were healthy, HIV-negative adults free of recent acute infections or vaccinations. V lost 6 bases, J lost 2 bases, and 15 bases lay in between. This CDR3 is built from 15 residues. Per germline, CDR1 MNHEY and CDR2 SVGAGI. The study's findings and limits: Naive subsets generally had larger estimated richness than memory subsets.

The authors loaded 200 ng DNA, 30,000 to 35,000 T cell genomes, into sorted-subset replicate PCRs. Using immunoSEQ multiplex PCR, the repertoire was profiled, and TCRdb retains in-frame clones only, with some absent. The sample holds fewer than 350,000 clones, roughly 87% seen once. The receptor was isolated from a man aged 18 to 29 in good health. The chain couples TRBV6-5 to TRBJ2-3; D may be TRBD1 or TRBD2 (5 bases each). The sequencing sample was made of memory CD8+ T cells sorted from blood. The sample's subset: CD45RO+ cells pooled with CCR7-negative TemRA cells. DNA of the CDR3: TGTGCCAGCAGGCCAGACTGGGGGAACACAGATACGCAGTATTTT. Translating gives CASRPDWGNTDTQYF.